A single sample is the source of the 15 T cell receptor beta chains below, sequenced in a study of CD8 T cells in ankylosing spondylitis (TCRdb year 2017). The library was generated by 5' RACE. TCRdb lists the instrument as Illumina HiSeq 2500. Clones were called with MiXCR by TCRdb after fastp trimmed the public reads at Q25, and only in-frame beta chains were retained. Each record represents a unique CDR3 protein, reported with the most common genes and DNA among its rows. The sample table contains about 160,000 distinct CDR3 sequences; only one count was recorded for approximately 9.9% of them. The ten biggest clones cover approximately 15% of the sample. Sequenced: blood, either unsorted or a sorted T cell fraction (not recorded which). These receptors came from a female donor with ankylosing spondylitis or in good health (not recorded which).

This clonotype appeared a few times. The chain is built from TRBV30 and TRBJ1-3; D not certain. The CDR3 sequence is 13 residues long. Germline lookup yields CDR1 GTSNPN and CDR2 SVGIG (reference sequence). Between the trimmed V and J ends, which lost 7 bases and 3 bases, there was a span of 13 bases. The DNA of the CDR3 is TGTGCCTCTTCTCCGGCTGGTGGAAACACCATATATTTT. Its protein is CASSPAGGNTIYF.

This clonotype has just a few counts. V is TRBV27 and J is TRBJ1-4; weak D call: TRBD1 (5 bases). Trimming removed 3 bases at V and 5 bases at J, with 7 bases between. Germline V gives CDR1 MNHEY, CDR2 SMNVEV (reference sequence). The CDR3 has 13 residues. The CDR3 protein is CASSLTENEKLFF. DNA of the CDR3: TGTGCCAGCAGTTTGACAGAAAATGAAAAACTGTTTTTT. The variable domain in full, with the rest retrieved from reference TRBV27 and TRBJ1-4, is EAQVTQNPRYLITVTGKKLTVTCSQNMNHEYMSWYRQDPGLGLRQIYYSMNVEVTDKGDVPEGYKVSRKEKRNFPLILESPSPNQTSLYFCASSLTENEKLFFGSGTQLSVL.

This clonotype was seen at least ten times. The CDR3 protein is CASSLIGGRGNYGYTF. The CDR3 DNA reads TGTGCCAGCAGTTTAATCGGGGGTCGGGGCAACTATGGCTACACCTTC. The chain combines TRBV27 with TRBJ1-2, with D maybe TRBD1 (5 bases). CDR1 and CDR2 from the germline V gene are MNHEY and SMNVEV (reference sequence). The V end was cut by 2 bases, the J end by 2 bases, with 15 bases between. There are 16 residues in the CDR3.

This clonotype was seen many times. The rearrangement uses TRBV20-1 and TRBJ2-1; D is unresolved. Germline V gene data show CDR1 as DFQATT and CDR2 as SNEGSKA (reference sequence). Trimming cost V 1 base and J 7 bases, with 14 bases left between them. The CDR3 totals 14 residues. The DNA for the CDR3 is TGCAGTGCTAGAGGGTACTATCTAGGGAATGAGCAGTTCTTC. Translation gives CSARGYYLGNEQFF.

This clonotype was counted at least ten times. V and J are TRBV12-3 or TRBV12-4 and TRBJ2-1; D might be TRBD2 (6 bases). The CDR3 covers 16 residues. V was cut by 4 bases and J by 1 base, with 14 bases left in between. CDR3 sequence (DNA): TGTGCCAGCAGTTCCCCTGGGGGACTTTCCTACAATGAGCAGTTCTTC. Its translation is CASSSPGGLSYNEQFF.

V gene TRBV7-9 combines with J gene TRBJ1-1; tentative D call: TRBD1 (6 bases). CDR1 SEHNR and CDR2 FQNEAQ come from the germline V gene (reference sequence). The CDR3 is 14 residues long. Trimming left V 2 bases short and J 6 bases short, with 13 bases between. Written as DNA, the CDR3 is TGTGCCAGCAGCTTAACGCCGGGGGCCTCTGAAGCTTTCTTT. The encoded protein is CASSLTPGASEAFF.

In this sample, this clonotype turned up many times. This chain joins TRBV27 and TRBJ1-1; TRBD1 matches 9 bases. The germline gives CDR1 MNHEY, CDR2 SMNVEV (reference sequence). The V and J ends lost 6 bases and 4 bases, in that order; junction bases with no gene match: 0. The CDR3 is 12 residues long. The CDR3 region has the DNA TGTGCCAGCAGGACAGGGGGCACTGAAGCTTTCTTT. Amino acids: CASRTGGTEAFF.

This clonotype has just a few counts. The chain combines TRBV9 with TRBJ2-7; TRBD1 aligns across 7 bases. Germline V gene data show CDR1 as SGDLS and CDR2 as YYNGEE. The V segment lost 4 bases and the J segment 0 bases; nucleotides outside the gene matches: 4. The CDR3 length is 14 residues. The CDR3 spells CASSPGQDSYEQYF. DNA of the CDR3: TGTGCCAGCAGCCCTGGACAGGACTCCTACGAGCAGTACTTC.

The chain combines TRBV12-3 or TRBV12-4 with TRBJ2-7; D may be TRBD2 (6 bases). The germline V and J ends were trimmed by 8 bases and 3 bases, with 17 bases remaining between them. The CDR3 extends over 14 amino acids. CDR3: CASGSRDVHYEQYF. CDR3 DNA: TGTGCCAGCGGGTCGCGGGATGTACACTACGAGCAGTACTTC.

This clonotype was seen more than once but under ten times. The rearrangement links TRBV6-1 to TRBJ2-1; no reliable D call. The V gene's germline CDR1 is MNHNS and CDR2 SASEGT. V was trimmed by 9 bases and J by 3 bases, leaving 12 bases between them. The CDR3 has 13 amino acids. The DNA of the CDR3 is TGTGCCAGAAGGGCCCCGGGCTACAATGAGCAGTTCTTC. It yields the protein CARRAPGYNEQFF.

The chain carries TRBV29-1 and TRBJ2-5; D possibly matches TRBD1 or TRBD2 (6 bases each). Trimming cost V 6 bases and J 1 base, with 15 bases left between them. In germline, CDR1 is SQVTM, CDR2 ANQGSEA. CDR3 size: 14 residues. CDR3 DNA: TGCAGCGTGGGGGGCCAAGCATTCCAAGAGACCCAGTACTTC. As protein: CSVGGQAFQETQYF. Using reference TRBV29-1 and TRBJ2-5 for the parts outside the CDR3, the full variable domain is SAVISQKPSRDICQRGTSLTIQCQVDSQVTMMFWYRQQPGQSLTLIATANQGSEATYESGFVIDKFPISRPNLTFSTLTVSNMSPEDSSIYLCSVGGQAFQETQYFGPGTRLLVL.

This clonotype came up a few times. This chain connects TRBV19 to TRBJ2-7; no clear D gene. V was cut by 1 base and J by 0 bases, with 10 bases left in between. Germline assignment: CDR1 LNHDA and CDR2 SQIVND (reference sequence). The length of the CDR3 is 15 residues. The CDR3 nucleotides are TGTGCCAGTAGTATAGGTGGGGTTTCCTCCTACGAGCAGTACTTC. Translation: CASSIGGVSSYEQYF.

This clonotype was seen many times. The chain links TRBV6-5 to TRBJ2-3; D is unclear. Germline V gene lookup returns CDR1 MNHEY and CDR2 SVGAGI. This CDR3 has 13 residues. Trimming removed 4 bases at V and 2 bases at J, with 7 bases between. CDR3 DNA sequence: TGTGCCAGCAGTTCCCTATCCACAGATACGCAGTATTTT. Encoded protein: CASSSLSTDTQYF.

This clonotype came up many times. The chain employs TRBV12-3 or TRBV12-4 and TRBJ1-1; D perhaps matches TRBD1 (5 bases). V lost 3 bases and J lost 6, with 11 bases in between. CDR3 size: 13 residues. The CDR3 DNA sequence: TGTGCCAGCAGTTTGGGGGGGAGCGCTGAAGCTTTCTTT. Protein: CASSLGGSAEAFF.

This clonotype was seen many times. The rearrangement uses TRBV28 and TRBJ2-7, with 7 nucleotides matching TRBD2. Looked up from germline, CDR1 is MDHEN and CDR2 is SYDVKM. After removal of 2 bases from V and 4 bases from J, the junction contained 8 bases not matched to a gene. The CDR3 length is 15 residues. The CDR3 nucleotides read TGTGCCAGCAGTTTAGGGGGGGTTTGGGTTTACGAGCAGTACTTC. Translated, it gives CASSLGGVWVYEQYF.